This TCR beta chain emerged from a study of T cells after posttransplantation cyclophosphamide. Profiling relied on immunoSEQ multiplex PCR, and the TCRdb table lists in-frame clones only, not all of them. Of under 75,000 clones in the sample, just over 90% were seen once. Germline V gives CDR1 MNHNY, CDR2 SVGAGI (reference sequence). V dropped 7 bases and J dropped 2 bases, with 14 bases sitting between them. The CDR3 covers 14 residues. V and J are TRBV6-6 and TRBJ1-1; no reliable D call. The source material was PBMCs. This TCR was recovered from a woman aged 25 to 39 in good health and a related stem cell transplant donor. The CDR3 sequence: CASKAGRDNTEAFF. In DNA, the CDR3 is TGTGCCAGCAAAGCGGGGAGGGATAACACTGAAGCTTTCTTT.